The 20 T cell receptor beta chains below all came from one sample that was sequenced in a study of PD-L1 blockade in urothelial cancer. The data were produced by immunoSEQ multiplex PCR, yet TCRdb's version contains in-frame clones alone and is incomplete. Here the sample spans some 29,000 clones, around nine tenths being singletons. Sample: PBMCs, taken around atezolizumab (anti-PD-L1) treatment. These receptors all come from a middle-aged man with urothelial cancer.

This chain connects TRBV30 to TRBJ2-7, with TRBD2 identical over 9 bases. The J segment lost 4 bases and the V segment lost 0 bases, leaving 1 base of the junction unmatched. Germline V CDR1 and CDR2: GTSNPN, SVGIG (reference sequence). The CDR3 contains 13 residues. CDR3 sequence: CAWSVAGGYEQYF. The DNA for the CDR3 is TGTGCCTGGAGTGTAGCGGGGGGATACGAGCAGTACTTC.

The chain recombines TRBV29-1 with TRBJ1-1; D not resolved. The CDR3 length is 13 residues. Germline CDR1 and CDR2: SQVTM and ANQGSEA. The V end lost 5 bases, the J end lost 0 bases, and 10 bases lay between the germline ends. CDR3 amino acids: CSVIRTVNTEAFF. CDR3 coding DNA: TGCAGCGTTATACGCACGGTGAACACTGAAGCTTTCTTT.

This clone was counted once. This chain links TRBV6-5 with TRBJ1-5; D not certain. The V end lost 0 bases, the J end lost 3 bases, and 9 bases lay between the germline ends. CDR3 size: 15 residues. The germline V gene encodes CDR1 MNHEY and CDR2 SVGAGI. CDR3 coding DNA: TGTGCCAGCAGTTACTCGGCAGGTCACAATCAGCCCCAGCATTTT. Translated: CASSYSAGHNQPQHF.

The chain joins TRBV6-1 to TRBJ2-1, with D possibly being TRBD1 (6 bases). The germline V gene encodes CDR1 MNHNS and CDR2 SASEGT. The CDR3 has 15 residues. This chain's CDR3 is CSIGTLPTPSNEQFF. DNA of the CDR3: TGTAGCATAGGGACACTTCCCACCCCATCCAATGAGCAGTTCTTC.

CDR3 in amino acids: CASSLGDRGSYNSPLHF. The CDR3 bases are TGTGCCAGCAGCTTGGGGGACAGGGGCTCCTATAATTCACCCCTCCACTTT. The chain has TRBV5-8 and TRBJ1-6, with 10 bases aligning to TRBD1. The trim removed 0 bases at V and 0 bases at J, leaving 0 bases unmatched. This CDR3 spans 17 amino acids. The V gene's germline CDR1 is SGHTS and CDR2 YDEGEE.

The V and J genes are TRBV15 and TRBJ1-5; 7 nucleotides agree with TRBD1. The CDR3 loop spans 15 amino acids. CDR1 and CDR2 from the germline V gene are LNHNV and YYDKDF (reference sequence). Germline trimming cut 1 base from V and 3 bases from J; bases unmatched to any gene: 3. The CDR3 DNA follows: TGTGCCACCAGCAGAGGCAGGGGGGCCAATCAGCCCCAGCATTTT. This sequence encodes CATSRGRGANQPQHF.

The rearrangement uses TRBV7-3 and TRBJ2-2, with D perhaps TRBD1 (6 bases). Trimming removed 0 bases from V and 4 bases from J, with 15 bases in between. CDR1 and CDR2 from the germline V gene are SGHTA and FQGTGA. The CDR3 runs 17 residues. The CDR3 protein is CASSLTPAQGSTGELFF. As DNA, the CDR3 is TGTGCCAGCAGCTTAACACCCGCCCAGGGGAGCACCGGGGAGCTGTTTTTT.

The J gene is TRBJ2-3, the V gene TRBV11-3; 8 nucleotides line up with TRBD1. The junction had 3 bases not matched to a gene; V was cut back by 3 bases and J by 1 base. This CDR3 comprises 15 residues. Germline V CDR1 and CDR2: SGHNT, YENEEA. Here the CDR3 reads CASSFRGRGTDTQYF. Here the CDR3 DNA reads TGTGCCAGCAGCTTCAGGGGGCGAGGCACAGATACGCAGTATTTT.

The gene calls are TRBV4-2 and TRBJ2-3; 10 nucleotides line up with TRBD2. This CDR3 spans 17 amino acids. Trimming cost V 1 base and J 4 bases; bases outside gene matches: 8. Germline assignment: CDR1 LGHNA and CDR2 YNFKEQ. The chain's CDR3 is CASSQVVAGGVADTQYF. In DNA, the CDR3 is TGTGCCAGCAGCCAAGTGGTAGCGGGGGGAGTGGCAGATACGCAGTATTTT.

This clone was seen a single time. Here the CDR3 reads CASSPGQGFGYTF. The CDR3 DNA follows: TGTGCCAGCTCACCGGGACAGGGCTTTGGCTACACCTTC. The chain is built from TRBV18 and TRBJ1-2; 9 bases align to TRBD1. J lost 7 bases, V lost 3 bases, and 3 bases had no gene match. CDR3 length: 13 residues. Germline V gene sequence: CDR1 KGHSH, CDR2 LQKENI.

The chain links TRBV10-2 to TRBJ1-4, with a weak D call TRBD1 (5 bases). The CDR3 sequence is 14 residues long. V was trimmed by 4 bases and J by 7 bases, leaving 13 bases between them. Germline values: CDR1 WSHSY, CDR2 SAAADI. The chain's CDR3 is CASSAGGGSEKLFF. CDR3 in DNA: TGCGCCAGCAGTGCGGGGGGAGGGAGTGAAAAACTGTTTTTT.

The chain couples TRBV5-5 to TRBJ2-3, with D perhaps matching TRBD1 (5 bases). V lost 0 bases to trimming and J lost 5 bases, with 10 bases between them. The CDR3 runs to 14 residues. Germline values: CDR1 SGHKS, CDR2 YYEKEE (reference sequence). The CDR3 DNA is TGTGCCAGCAGCTTGGTCGAAGGGGTAGATACGCAGTATTTT. This translates into CASSLVEGVDTQYF.

This clone showed up just a few times. The chain carries TRBV6-1 and TRBJ2-1, with 10 bases lining up with TRBD2. The CDR3 consists of 14 residues. Unmatched junction bases numbered 8, after V lost 7 bases and J lost 8 bases. From germline, CDR1 is MNHNS and CDR2 SASEGT. The CDR3 sequence: CASTQAGGWDEQFF. In DNA, the CDR3 is TGTGCCAGCACCCAAGCGGGGGGGTGGGATGAGCAGTTCTTC.

V usage is TRBV14 and J usage is TRBJ2-7; D unclear. Per the germline V gene, CDR1 is SGHDN and CDR2 is FVKESK. Trimming removed 1 base from V and 6 bases from J, with 13 bases in between. There are 14 residues in the CDR3. In nucleotides, the CDR3 is TGTGCCAGCAGCCAAGTCAGTAGCACGGGCGAGCAGTACTTC. Protein sequence: CASSQVSSTGEQYF.

This clone has a handful of counts. The rearrangement joins TRBV7-7 to TRBJ2-5; 8 nucleotides match TRBD1. The V gene's germline CDR1 is SSHAT and CDR2 FNYEAQ (reference sequence). The CDR3 has 15 residues. With 1 base clipped from V and 5 bases from J, the junction kept 6 bases outside the gene matches. CDR3 DNA: TGTGCCAGCAGCTTAGATTCAGGGGGCTTCGAGACCCAGTACTTC. Translation gives CASSLDSGGFETQYF.

This chain uses TRBV10-3 with TRBJ2-7; D might be TRBD1 (5 bases). This CDR3 contains 11 residues. Deletions cut 10 bases from V and 3 bases from J, with 10 bases between. Germline V gives CDR1 ENHRY, CDR2 SYGVKD. CDR3 protein: CAKGADYEQYF. The CDR3 nucleotides read TGTGCCAAAGGGGCAGACTACGAGCAGTACTTC.

V gene TRBV11-3 combines with J gene TRBJ2-5; D gene uncertain. This CDR3 region has 13 residues. The V gene lost 3 bases and the J gene lost 4 bases, with 9 bases spanning the gap. The V gene's germline CDR1 is SGHNT and CDR2 YENEEA. CDR3 coding DNA: TGTGCCAGCAGCTTTCGGGTGACAGAGACCCAGTACTTC. This codes for CASSFRVTETQYF.

V usage is TRBV27 and J usage is TRBJ2-3; 9 bases are a match to TRBD2. Germline CDR1 and CDR2: MNHEY and SMNVEV (reference sequence). J gave up 6 bases and V 4 bases, and 5 bases lay outside the gene matches. The CDR3 extends over 14 amino acids. The CDR3 sequence: CASSWAGGLDTQYF. The CDR3 coding sequence is TGTGCCAGCAGTTGGGCGGGAGGGTTGGATACGCAGTATTTT.

The rearrangement links TRBV6-4 to TRBJ2-7, with TRBD2 matching 11 bases. CDR3 length: 15 residues. Trimming removed 6 bases from V and 2 bases from J; junction bases left unmatched: 6. The germline gives CDR1 MRHNA, CDR2 SNTAGT. CDR3 protein: CASRAQTSGAYEQYF. In DNA, the CDR3 is TGTGCCAGCAGAGCCCAGACTAGCGGGGCCTACGAGCAGTACTTC.

This rearrangement joins TRBV2 to TRBJ2-7; 11 nucleotides line up with TRBD2. The CDR3 loop spans 19 amino acids. Germline CDR1 SNHLY, CDR2 FYNNEI. The V segment lost 0 bases and the J segment 0 bases; nucleotides outside the gene matches: 10. Written as DNA, the CDR3 is TGTGCCAGCAGTGAAGCCGTTAGCGGGGGGGCCCGGAGCTCCTACGAGCAGTACTTC. This gives the protein CASSEAVSGGARSSYEQYF.